This T cell receptor beta chain was recovered during a study of T cells in Graves' hyperthyroidism and ophthalmopathy. General study findings and limits: Most clonotypes that expanded in the thyroid above 0.001 also showed up in blood. A model of 13 V-J pairs discriminated ophthalmopathy from stable hyperthyroidism.

A NOSPECS grade of at least 4, a Clinical Activity Score of at least 3 and duration under 3 months were recorded in ophthalmopathy patients. PBMCs came from around 9.7 ml fresh peripheral blood. Researchers amplified the TCR beta CDR3 regions from RNA transcripts. The study used the HTBI primer set for a first-round RT-PCR of the TCR CDR3. MiXCR, run by TCRdb on the multiplex PCR reads, gives a single entry per CDR3 protein. The table shows about 300,000 distinct CDR3 sequences, with roughly a fifth occurring only once. This clonotype was seen more than once but under ten times. Its antigen remains unknown. CDR1 is SNHLY, CDR2 FYNNEI, per germline. V was trimmed by 7 bases and J by 0 bases, leaving 7 bases between them. There are 13 residues in the CDR3.

The clonotype comes from a man aged 50 to 60 with Graves' ophthalmopathy. The material sequenced was blood. The genes are TRBV2 and TRBJ1-5; unclear D gene. DNA for the CDR3: TGTGCCAGCACCTTTTATAGCAATCAGCCCCAGCATTTT. This translates into CASTFYSNQPQHF.